Below, 13 T cell receptor beta chains from the same sample are listed, as sequenced in a study of T cell changes during pregnancy in multiple sclerosis (dated 2019 in TCRdb). Library preparation used the immunoSEQ multiplex PCR assay. TCRdb carries this immuneACCESS record with in-frame sequences only. Its versions omit some clonotypes, under half of them owing to an unresolved V gene in the studies checked, with the rest unexplained. The sample table records tens of thousands of clones; 85% to 95% of these occur just once. The top ten hold 0.85% of the sample. The material sequenced was peripheral blood, taken in the first trimester of pregnancy. All receptors come from a female donor with multiple sclerosis, enrolled in a pregnancy study.

This chain connects TRBV4-3 to TRBJ2-4, with D perhaps TRBD1 (6 bases). CDR1 and CDR2 from the germline V gene are LGHNA and YSLEER. V was shortened by 0 bases and J by 0 bases, with 9 bases between the two germline ends. This CDR3 has 16 amino acids. The CDR3 nucleotides are TGCGCCAGCAGCCAAGAACCACAGGGAGCCAAAAACATTCAGTACTTC. This encodes CASSQEPQGAKNIQYF.

The chain links TRBV18 to TRBJ1-5, with D perhaps TRBD1 (5 bases). Germline assignment: CDR1 KGHSH and CDR2 LQKENI. The CDR3 extends over 15 amino acids. The ends were cut back, 6 bases at V and 3 bases at J, with 15 bases in the middle. The CDR3 loop is CASSPQGGDNQPQHF. The CDR3 bases are TGTGCCAGCTCTCCCCAGGGAGGAGACAATCAGCCCCAGCATTTT.

This chain uses TRBV6-6 with TRBJ2-4; TRBD2 matches 15 bases. The CDR3 is 16 amino acids. V shed 6 bases and J 7 bases; nucleotides not matched to a gene: 7. The V gene's germline CDR1 is MNHNY and CDR2 SVGAGI (reference sequence). The CDR3 sequence is CASSHGLAGGQNIQYF. The CDR3 region has the DNA TGTGCCAGCAGCCACGGACTAGCGGGGGGGCAGAACATTCAGTACTTC.

This clone has a single count. This chain links TRBV9 with TRBJ2-5; 9 nucleotides align to TRBD2. The CDR3 consists of 16 residues. Germline V gene sequence: CDR1 SGDLS, CDR2 YYNGEE. Trimming took 0 bases from V and 4 from J; bases not matched to a gene: 7. CDR3 in amino acids: CASSVGAGGRTETQYF. DNA of the CDR3: TGTGCCAGCAGCGTAGGGGCGGGGGGGCGGACAGAGACCCAGTACTTC.

This clone is categorized as medium-sized (0.01 to 0.1%). The chain employs TRBV6-4 and TRBJ2-1; 14 bases are a match to TRBD2. With 0 bases clipped from V and 6 bases from J, the junction kept 1 base outside the gene matches. Germline V gene sequence: CDR1 MRHNA, CDR2 SNTAGT. CDR3 length: 16 residues. The CDR3 spells CASSDSTSGGANEQFF. DNA of the CDR3: TGTGCCAGCAGTGACTCGACTAGCGGGGGGGCCAATGAGCAGTTCTTC.

The rearrangement uses TRBV13 and TRBJ2-7; 9 positions agree with TRBD1. J gave up 7 bases and V 0 bases, and 7 bases lay outside the gene matches. The CDR3 is 15 residues long. In germline, CDR1 is PRHDT, CDR2 FYEKMQ (reference sequence). The CDR3 loop reads CASSLGTGGLREQYF. CDR3 in DNA: TGTGCCAGCAGCTTAGGGACAGGGGGGCTACGGGAGCAGTACTTC.

Only a few counts were recorded for this clone. This chain connects TRBV12-5 to TRBJ1-1; possibly TRBD1 for D (5 bases). V was pared by 9 bases and J by 3 bases, with 14 bases between. Germline V gives CDR1 LGHNT, CDR2 FRNRAP. This CDR3 is built from 13 residues. The CDR3, as DNA: TGTGCTAGCCTAGGGGCGCCGTACACTGAAGCTTTCTTT. Its translation is CASLGAPYTEAFF.

The rearrangement links TRBV6-4 to TRBJ2-3; tentatively, D is TRBD1 (5 bases). Germline CDR1 MRHNA, CDR2 SNTAGT. Trimming stripped 4 bases from V and 0 bases from J, with 11 bases between. There are 15 residues in the CDR3. The CDR3 bases are TGTGCCAGCAGTGGAGGCAGGGCTAGCACAGATACGCAGTATTTT. Encoded protein: CASSGGRASTDTQYF.

The J gene is TRBJ1-1, the V gene TRBV6-1; possible D gene TRBD1, 5 bases. CDR3 length: 13 residues. Trimming took 4 bases from V and 4 from J, leaving 10 bases between them. CDR1 and CDR2 (germline): MNHNS, SASEGT. Here the CDR3 reads CASSVGQGTEAFF. The CDR3 DNA reads TGTGCCAGCAGTGTGGGTCAGGGCACTGAAGCTTTCTTT.

J is TRBJ1-5 and V is TRBV7-9, with D possibly being TRBD1 (6 bases). The CDR3 is 14 residues long. The germline V and J ends were trimmed by 3 bases and 7 bases, with 13 bases remaining between them. From germline, CDR1 is SEHNR and CDR2 FQNEAQ (reference sequence). CDR3 in amino acids: CASSFNNREQPQHF. The CDR3 DNA is TGTGCCAGCAGCTTTAATAACAGGGAACAGCCCCAGCATTTT.

The rearrangement links TRBV13 to TRBJ2-4; 11 nucleotides match TRBD1. The length of the CDR3 is 15 residues. Per the germline V gene, CDR1 is PRHDT and CDR2 is FYEKMQ (reference sequence). After removal of 2 bases from V and 8 bases from J, the junction contained 5 bases not matched to a gene. This CDR3 reads CASSLTRDRGDIQYF. The CDR3 region has the DNA TGTGCCAGCAGCTTAACCAGGGACAGGGGGGACATTCAGTACTTC.

In DNA form, the CDR3 reads TGTGCCAGCAGTTCCGCACGTTTTTCGGGCGAGCAGTACTTC. As protein: CASSSARFSGEQYF. The genes are TRBV27 and TRBJ2-7; D remains unclear. The germline V gene has CDR1 MNHEY and CDR2 SMNVEV (reference sequence). CDR3 length equals 14 residues. The V end was cut by 4 bases, the J end by 6 bases, with 16 bases between.

In its sample, this clone was seen once. CDR3 sequence: CASTPNGNTIYF. In DNA, the CDR3 is TGTGCCAGTACCCCAAATGGAAACACCATATATTTT. The V gene is TRBV19, the J gene TRBJ1-3, with D unresolved. The V end lost 7 bases, the J end lost 3 bases, and 7 bases lay between the germline ends. This CDR3 has 12 residues. From germline, CDR1 is LNHDA and CDR2 SQIVND (reference sequence).